The text below deals with one TCR beta chain. Its antigen is unknown. Per-nucleotide qualities are absent, and no much larger clonotype sits a single base away. Library preparation employed the immunoSEQ multiplex PCR assay. Adaptive Biotechnologies carried out high-throughput TCR-beta CDR3 sequencing of genomic DNA for most patients. On the authors' methods: Adaptive's ImmunoSEQ software was the source of the TCR sequencing data for 15 to 20 patients, while a few other patients were processed with MiXCR and VDJtools. Because the origin of CDR3 nucleotide sequences shared between donor and recipient could not be assigned, those sequences were removed. To be classed as alloreactive, a clone needed at least 2-fold expansion over unstimulated cells and a minimum CFSE-low frequency of 0.002% (template counts) or 0.001% (read counts). Mappable clones were those detected in sequenced pre-transplant spleen, lymph node, or MLR CFSE-low populations of the donor or recipient. The cumulative frequency of alloreactive clones was calculated as a percentage of all sequences, weighted by copy number. TCRdb's version of the immuneACCESS table is confined to in-frame rearrangements and falls short of the full clone set. An unresolved V gene accounts for under half of the shortfall where checked; the remainder is of unknown origin. Clonal size and the V and J genes are those of that table, whereas D and trimming came from the DNA. Recorded for this sample are approximately 24,000 clones; 90% of them occurred a single time. Of the sample, around 2% is held by the ten largest clones.

This sample was taken from a study of graft-versus-host responses after intestinal transplantation (dated by TCRdb to about 2021). About the full investigation: Recipients received multivisceral, liver-intestinal, or isolated intestinal transplants. A peak of at least 4% donor T cells among recipient peripheral blood mononuclear cells was the definition used for donor T cell macrochimerism. A cohort of roughly 25 intestinal transplant recipients, including one retransplant, was enrolled, and a few patients lacking pretransplant specimens were excluded. To identify alloreactive clones, pre-transplant mixed lymphocyte reaction products were sequenced and then compared with unstimulated pre-transplant donor and recipient T cells. Instead of going to the commercial service, samples from a few later patients were sequenced in-house on an Illumina MiSeq and processed with MiXCR. Every recipient was given anti-thymocyte globulin induction, followed by 2 to 3 years of maintenance tacrolimus and steroids. After intestinal transplantation, graft-versus-host and host-versus-graft alloreactive T cell clones were followed in the graft, circulation and bone marrow using bulk TCR-beta CDR3 sequencing.

Including cysteine and phenylalanine, the CDR3 has 14 amino acids. Here the CDR3 DNA is all that survives: 42 bases in frame from base 1. V drops 4 bases and J drops 2 bases, leaving 11 bases in between. Via the germline V gene (reference sequence), CDR1 is SEHNR and CDR2 FQNEAQ. Blood samples were collected up to 4 times in the first month after transplant and then at least monthly when available. Broader findings and caveats from the paper: In the allografts of patients with donor T cell macrochimerism, GvH to HvG T cell clonal ratios were high. Peak levels of circulating GvH clones were associated with declines in HvG clones early after transplant. Conclusions were limited by the relatively low number and heterogeneity of intestinal transplant patients. GvH clones turned up in recipient bone marrow, with some appearing earlier in ileal mucosa or blood, a pattern consistent with an intestinal mucosal origin.

This material consisted of PBMCs, taken just under 40 days after intestinal transplant. This TCR was sampled from a human patient who received an intestinal transplant, so some T cells may come from the graft donor. The chain is encoded by TRBV7-9 joined to TRBJ2-5; the D region may be TRBD1 or TRBD2, each matching 5 bases equally. The CDR3 has the sequence CASSSGRAQETQYF. The base sequence is TGTGCCAGCAGCTCGGGACGGGCGCAAGAGACCCAGTACTTC. Extended through the reference TRBV7-9 and TRBJ2-5 proteins, this CDR3 yields the full variable domain: DTGVSQNPRHKITKRGQNVTFRCDPISEHNRLYWYRQTLGQGPEFLTYFQNEAQLEKSRLLSDRFSAERPKGSFSTLEIQRTEQGDSAMYLCASSSGRAQETQYFGPGTRLLVL.